The entry below describes one T cell receptor (beta chain). Its antigen is unidentified. The CDR3 sequence is 12 residues long. Trimming cost V 5 bases and J 9 bases, with 11 bases left between them. Germline V gene lookup returns CDR1 SGHTA and CDR2 FQGNSA. The data are from a study of T cell responses to AZD1222 COVID-19 vaccine. The study, taken as a whole, reports: Reportedly, nearly half of unique spike TCRs recognized epitopes outside B.1.351/B.1.1.7 mutations. Repertoire sampling happened only post peak T cell response.

Only in-frame clones appear in the TCRdb table, and some are missing; sequencing was by immunoSEQ multiplex PCR. The sample lists 100,000 or so clones, less than 90% occurring once. The sample in question was peripheral blood, obtained on day 0 of AZD1222 vaccination. The chain carries TRBV7-2 and TRBJ2-1; a possible D gene is TRBD2 (7 bases). This clonotype was obtained from an adult in good health. The CDR3 loop reads CASSRGGSEQFF. In nucleotides, the CDR3 is TGTGCCAGCAGCCGCGGGGGCTCTGAGCAGTTCTTC.